Here is one T cell receptor (beta chain) with its context. What antigen it recognizes has not been identified. The data belong to a study of T cells expressing NK-cell markers (dated by TCRdb to about 2020). For the study in its entirety: In sorted CD3+CD56+NKG2C+, CD3+CD56+NKG2C- and CD3+CD56-NKG2C+ T-cell subsets from several donors, TCR beta-chain repertoires were profiled. Seven of the eight sequenced donors were HCMV-seropositive and one was HCMV-seronegative. Randomly selected healthy volunteers, three men and five women, were used as the eight sequenced donors. Sequencing of the libraries produced 2 x 150 bp reads on Illumina HiSeq 2000/2500, MiSeq or NextSeq.

HCMV-specific IgG was detected in serum with a commercial ELISA kit to determine HCMV serostatus. Ficoll density gradient centrifugation was used to isolate peripheral blood mononuclear cells from blood. Sequencer: Illumina HiSeq 2000. 5'RACE template switching, by which a universal primer site and unique molecular identifiers were added, was used to make TCR beta cDNA libraries. Synthesis of cDNA was primed from the TCR beta constant segment and was followed by two consecutive PCR amplification steps. Processing in the source paper ran as follows. MIGEC handled demultiplexing of the reads and grouping by UMI, while MiTCR was used to assemble and quantify clonotypes. To exclude erroneous sequences, only TCR cDNA sequences supported by at least two reads were retained. Downstream repertoire analysis used the tcR package, and clonotypes were matched across fractions by CDR3 nucleotide sequence plus V segment. Antigen specificity was annotated against VDJdb with VDJmatch, allowing one amino acid substitution in CDR3. TCRdb reprocessed the reads, so every CDR3 protein sequence counts as one entry and DNA is not shown. TCRdb, rather than the study authors, made the V and J calls. The sample table gives 550,000 or so distinct CDR3 sequences. Of the sample, around 3.3% is held by the ten largest clones.

The full study reports these points: For roughly 6 donors, the dominant CD3+CD56+NKG2C+ clonotypes were among the top 10 CD8+ clonotypes and accounted for roughly 1.0-8% of CD8+ T cells. Whether the expanded NKG2C-expressing T cell clones were specific for HCMV antigens was left unclear. Those dominant clonotypes were again the most abundant among CD3+CD56-NKG2C+ cells in several donors, at about 28.3-65%.

The CDR3 starts with the cysteine, ends with the phenylalanine, and has 14 residues. Nucleotide data are not available. Input material: blood T cells: a sorted CD56 or NKG2C T cell subset, CD4+ or CD8+ T cells, or bulk PBMC T cells (not recorded which). The chain is made from TRBV12-3 or TRBV12-4 and TRBJ2-7; the TCRdb D gene call, TRBD2, has no DNA to confirm it. This TCR derives from a man between 18 and 35 years old in good health. Donor details come from another sample of the same person, matched by shared clones. The CDR3 has the sequence CASSSRGYTYEQYF.